This TCR beta chain comes out of a study of T cells of healthy individuals listed by TCRdb under 2018. The germline V gene (reference sequence) specifies DFQATT as CDR1 and SNEGSKA as CDR2. The CDR3 measures 16 amino acids from cysteine to phenylalanine. Only the CDR3 DNA stays, 48 bases, in frame from base 1. V has 0 bases trimmed and J has 4 bases trimmed; junction bases matching no gene number 7. Libraries were constructed by 5' RACE. TCRdb names Illumina MiSeq as the instrument used. The public reads were reanalyzed by TCRdb: fastp trimming at Q25, MiXCR alignment, in-frame beta chains only. Rows with one shared CDR3 protein collapse into an entry with the most common genes and DNA. This sample holds 63,000 or so distinct CDR3 sequences; 15% to 20% were observed only once. Approximately 4.8% of the sample is in the top ten clones. Note on this clonotype: What this receptor recognizes is not known. Within one base of it there is no much larger clone, and no base qualities were kept.

The chain is made from TRBV20-1 and TRBJ2-7; 12 central nucleotides agree with TRBD2. The source of this sequence is a human donor in good health. The CDR3 corresponds to CSARDQGLAGLYEQYF. The sequenced DNA is TGCAGTGCTAGAGATCAAGGACTAGCGGGACTATACGAGCAGTACTTC.